This TCR beta chain was captured in a study of T-cell reconstitution after alpha-beta-depleted transplantation in children (dated by TCRdb to 2016 to 2017). Study-level background: Using TCR repertoire profiling, the study followed T-cell immune reconstitution in a quantitative way in children after TCRalphabeta/CD19-depleted allogeneic hematopoietic cell transplantation.

Library preparation was by PCR. Sequenced using an Illumina HiSeq 2500. TCR library preparation used molecular barcoding, with unique molecular identifiers applied to normalize quantification of the TCRbeta repertoire. TCRdb itself trimmed the public reads at Q25 with fastp, ran MiXCR and retained productive beta chains. CDR3 protein sequences are deduplicated, and each keeps its most common genes and DNA. Present in this sample are hundreds of thousands of distinct CDR3 sequences, 16% of which were seen just once. The ten largest clonotypes hold approximately 1% of the sample. As regards this clonotype: Its antigen specificity is not known. The input lacks base qualities; no much larger clone sits a single base away.

The CDR3, cysteine through phenylalanine, is 19 amino acids long. The read is trimmed to its CDR3 DNA, 57 bases read in frame from base 1. For this chain, trimming is 0 bases at the V end and 3 bases at the J end, and the number of junction bases without a gene match is 10. Based on the germline V gene, the CDR1 and CDR2 sequences are LGHNA and YNFKEQ. This TCR was recovered from a human donor who donated a stem cell graft to a child with acute myeloid leukemia. The sequencing used PBMCs from the stem cell graft donor, collected from the stem cell graft. This sequence uses TRBV4-2 and TRBJ2-3; 12 of the junction bases match TRBD2. CDR3 reads: CASSQDDASGGARTDTQYF. The DNA sequence reads TGTGCCAGCAGCCAAGATGACGCTAGCGGGGGGGCCAGGACAGATACGCAGTATTTT.